This TCR beta chain was recorded in a study of prognosis after radiotherapy for stage I lung cancer. This clonotype was seen once. Starting from genomic DNA, TCR beta CDR3 was amplified through two-round multiplex PCR. Primers targeting each individual TRBV and TRBJ gene were applied in first-round PCR. TCRdb passed the multiplex PCR reads through MiXCR, listing each CDR3 protein once. Of about 35,000 distinct CDR3 sequences detected, nearly 35% appear once; the ten largest clones hold 16%. The TCR was taken from a donor aged 50 or older with non-small cell lung cancer. This material consisted of PBMCs, taken before or after stereotactic body radiation therapy (not recorded which).

The CDR3: CASSRRQCAEAFF. CDR3 DNA: TGTGCCAGCAGCCGGCGACAGTGTGCTGAAGCTTTCTTT. This sequence joins TRBV6-4 and TRBJ1-1; perhaps TRBD1 as D (5 bases). CDR3 size: 13 residues. V lost 6 bases and J 6 bases, leaving 14 bases between the germline ends. Germline V CDR1 and CDR2: MRHNA, SNTAGT.